This TCR beta chain was obtained from a study of vaccination effects on CD4 cells after COVID-19 (dated by TCRdb to between 2021 and 2024). Turning to the overall study: Each participant received two doses of an mRNA SARS-CoV-2 vaccine, either BNT162b2 or mRNA-1273. In both COVID-19 convalescent patients and infection-naive vaccine recipients, the study compared SARS-CoV-2 spike-specific CD4+ TCR repertoires from before mRNA vaccination with those from after it. The full study included some 10 COVID-19 convalescent patients and several SARS-CoV-2-naive healthy vaccine recipients. Cultures from other donors in the study were sequenced using the Oncomine TCR Beta short-read assay on an Illumina iSeq 100. Paper-wide results and their limitations: Only a small number of convalescent patients were included, and no early post-infection timepoints were available, which limited the study. In healthy vaccine recipients, vaccine-induced clones were almost all SARS-CoV-2 mono-reactive, with only 1 of 255 being cross-reactive with common cold coronaviruses. Clones induced by infection and clones induced by vaccination both contracted markedly at late timepoints after vaccination, which fits with T cell responses waning over time.

A word on this clone: Its antigen remains unidentified. Base qualities are not provided; no much larger clone lies one nucleotide away.

In the ViraFEST assay, PBMC were stimulated with viral peptide pools, and TCR sequencing was then used to find antigen-specific CD4+ T cell clonotypes based on their expansion. After around 10 days of culture, CD4+ T cells were isolated with the EasySep CD4+ T cell isolation kit. None of the healthy vaccine recipients had a prior SARS-CoV-2 infection, which was confirmed by nucleocapsid antibody tests that came back negative both before and after vaccination. Fewer than 2.5 million PBMC per well were cultured in IMDM with around 5% human AB serum, around 10 IU/ml IL-2 and gentamicin, plus 10 ug/ml peptides. On days 3 and 7, half of the culture medium was replaced with fresh IL-2-containing medium. Unless noted otherwise, every peptide stimulation condition was cultured in triplicate wells. PBMC were separated from whole blood using Ficoll-Paque Plus gradient centrifugation and were then either cryopreserved at -140C or used fresh. The spike proteins of SARS-CoV-2 and of the common cold coronaviruses HCoV-NL63, HCoV-OC43 and HCoV-229E were spanned by overlapping peptide pools. Genomic DNA was extracted from cultured CD4+ T cells with the QIAamp micro DNA kit.

A distance of 16 bases separates the germline ends of V and J, which lose 6 bases and 2 bases respectively. CDR1 and CDR2 are drawn from the germline V gene: SGHTA, FQGNSA. The cysteine opens and the phenylalanine closes a CDR3 of 15 amino acids. Solely the CDR3 DNA is kept, with 45 bases framed from the first base. Receptor amplification or capture employed the immunoSEQ multiplex PCR assay. DNA from the cultured, isolated CD4+ T cells was subjected to TCR beta CDR3 sequencing. Per the source publication's procedure: The analysis removed non-productive TCR sequences, trimmed reads to the CDR3 region, and retained only CDR3s that were 7 or more amino acids long. The MANAFEST web app was used to identify antigen-specific clonotypes by comparing expansion in peptide wells with expansion in reference cultures. To count as positive, a clone had to show expansion at FDR<0.05 compared with the reference and with all other wells, an odds ratio above 5, and a frequency above 0.1% in two replicate wells. A clonotype was called cross-reactive if it was significantly expanded both in SARS-CoV-2 spike wells and in at least one common cold coronavirus spike condition. CDR3 similarity was assessed by Levenshtein distance using the stringdist R package, and unrooted trees were constructed with ape in R 3.6.1. The immuneACCESS repertoire file appears here via TCRdb, limited to in-frame rearrangements. These files lack a portion of the clones; in checked studies, under half of the deficit traces to unresolved V genes, and the cause of the others is not known. D and trimming were read from the DNA, whereas the V and J calls and clone size are those reported in that table. This sample is represented by around 68,000 clones; around 80% of them were singletons. The ten largest clones capture 12% of the sample.

This chain joins TRBV7-2 to TRBJ2-5, with the D call perhaps TRBD1 or TRBD2, as 5 bases match in each case. The sequenced sample was CD4+ T cells from PBMCs cultured with SARS-CoV-2 spike peptides, obtained before COVID-19 vaccination. Read against the paper, the sample's cell subset or site label means: SARS-CoV-2 spike overlapping peptide pool stimulation. This TCR was sampled from a human donor who received a COVID-19 vaccine. The bases are TGTGCCAGCAGTCGTTCTTGGGACGGGCAAGAGACCCAGTACTTC. The translation is CASSRSWDGQETQYF. The CDR3, completed at both ends by the reference TRBV7-2 and TRBJ2-5 genes, gives the full variable domain GAGVSQSPSNKVTEKGKDVELRCDPISGHTALYWYRQSLGQGLEFLIYFQGNSAPDKSGLPSDRFSAERTGGSVSTLTIQRTQQEDSAVYLCASSRSWDGQETQYFGPGTRLLVL.